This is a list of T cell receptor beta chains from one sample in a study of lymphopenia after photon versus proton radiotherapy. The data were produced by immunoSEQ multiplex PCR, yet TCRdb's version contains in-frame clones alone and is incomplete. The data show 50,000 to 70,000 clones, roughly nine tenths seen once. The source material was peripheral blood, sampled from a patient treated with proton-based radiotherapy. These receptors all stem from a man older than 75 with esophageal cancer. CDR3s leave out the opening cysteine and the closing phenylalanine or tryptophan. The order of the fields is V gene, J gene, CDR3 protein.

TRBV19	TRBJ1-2	ASSGTLTGGYT
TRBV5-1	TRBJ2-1	ASSDTSGNFNEQF
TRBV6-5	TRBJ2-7	ASAPDRGPEQY
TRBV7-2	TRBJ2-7	ASSLGRAISYEQY
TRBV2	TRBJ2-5	ASNQQSGEETQY
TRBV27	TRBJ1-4	ASSLIGTANEKLF
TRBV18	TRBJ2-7	ASSLQSAGGSYEQY
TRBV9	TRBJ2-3	ASSVGPGWGDTQY
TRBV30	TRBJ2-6	AWSIAGANVLT
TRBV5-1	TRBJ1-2	ASSLLARQPNYGYT
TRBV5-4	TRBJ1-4	ASSLDGEKLF
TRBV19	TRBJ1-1	ASSKGDTEAF
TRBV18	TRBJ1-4	ASSRSGRRDEKLF
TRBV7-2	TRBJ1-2	ASSLGWTGANYT
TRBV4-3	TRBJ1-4	ASSREGRASEKLF
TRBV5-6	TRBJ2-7	ASSLVRTVSEQY
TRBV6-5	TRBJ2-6	ASRTRGLGANVLT
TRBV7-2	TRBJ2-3	ASSLGPLAGGLDTQY
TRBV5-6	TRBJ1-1	ASSRSDRGLEAF
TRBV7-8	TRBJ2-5	ASSLVRDRVQETQY
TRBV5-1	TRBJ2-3	ASSLSGEITDTQY
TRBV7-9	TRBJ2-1	ASSLALRDEQF
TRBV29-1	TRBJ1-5	SVAAGDNQPQH
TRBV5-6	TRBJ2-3	ASSLERVASDTQY
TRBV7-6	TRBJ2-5	ASSLGAAGVGETQY
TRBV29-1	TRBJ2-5	SACLSWETQY
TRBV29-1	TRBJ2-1	SVDGTENNEQF
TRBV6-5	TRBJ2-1	ASSYRGPYNEQF
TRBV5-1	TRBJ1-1	ASSLGSYMNTEAF
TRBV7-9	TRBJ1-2	ASSLAPGYGYT
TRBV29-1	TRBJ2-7	SVTGTSYEQY
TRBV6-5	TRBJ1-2	ASSSPRQGGNGYT
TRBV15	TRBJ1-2	ATSRDRTGGGGYT
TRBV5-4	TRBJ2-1	ASSPGLAGAYNEQF
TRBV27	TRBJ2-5	ASSPTASGETQY
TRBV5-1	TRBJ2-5	ASSFLGGQETQY
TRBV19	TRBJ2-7	ASSIGAPYEQY
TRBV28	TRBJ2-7	ASSPPGVPFEQY
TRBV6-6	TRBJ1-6	ASTIGGRDSPLH
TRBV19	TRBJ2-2	ASSIGQGAIGELF
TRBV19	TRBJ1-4	ASSIDRQSEKLF
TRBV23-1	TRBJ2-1	ASSPKEPREVRCNEQF
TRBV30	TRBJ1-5	AWSDPWQKQPQH
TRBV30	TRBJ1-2	AWSRNRGLGGYT
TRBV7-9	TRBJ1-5	ASSLGYQPQH
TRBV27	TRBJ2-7	ASSEVGILYEQY
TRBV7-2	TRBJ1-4	ASSQPTDSGKLF
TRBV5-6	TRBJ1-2	ASSLAGGQVGGGYT
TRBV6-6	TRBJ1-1	ASSSMAATEAF
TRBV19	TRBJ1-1	ASGTGALGAF
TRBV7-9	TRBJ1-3	ASSLVGNTIY
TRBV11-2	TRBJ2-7	ASSLGMSYEQY
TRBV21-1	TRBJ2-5	ASSKVPRVLLQETQY
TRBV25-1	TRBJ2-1	ASQAGVSYNEQF
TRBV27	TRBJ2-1	ASSSGGGGSNEQF